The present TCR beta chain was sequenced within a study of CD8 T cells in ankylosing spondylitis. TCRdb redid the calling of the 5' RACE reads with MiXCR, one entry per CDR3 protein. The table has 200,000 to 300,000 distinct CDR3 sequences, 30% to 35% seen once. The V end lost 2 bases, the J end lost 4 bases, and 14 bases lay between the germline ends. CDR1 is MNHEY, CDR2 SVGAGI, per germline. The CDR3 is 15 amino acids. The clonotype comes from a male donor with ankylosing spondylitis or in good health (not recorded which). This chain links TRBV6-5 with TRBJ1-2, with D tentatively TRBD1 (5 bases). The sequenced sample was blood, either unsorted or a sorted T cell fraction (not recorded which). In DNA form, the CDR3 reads TGTGCCAGCAGTTACCACTCGGCGGGGCTCTATGGCTACACCTTC. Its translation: CASSYHSAGLYGYTF.